The next 25 T cell receptor beta chains were all read from a single sample in a study of control samples from healthy donors and cancer patients. Sequencing was performed with immunoSEQ multiplex PCR; in TCRdb, only in-frame clones are kept and a portion is missing. This table holds roughly 130,000 clones, 90% found once. What was sequenced was blood. The source is a man between 18 and 35 years old in good health.

This clone was seen once. The rearrangement joins TRBV6-5 to TRBJ1-4; no clear D gene. The CDR3 spans 14 residues. V was clipped by 11 bases and J by 0 bases, with 13 bases between them. From germline, CDR1 is MNHEY and CDR2 SVGAGI. This chain's CDR3 is CAALSDSTNEKLFF. The CDR3 DNA follows: TGTGCCGCACTAAGTGACTCAACTAATGAAAAACTGTTTTTT.

V is TRBV5-1 and J is TRBJ1-1; D possibly corresponds to TRBD1 (5 bases). The V and J ends lost 0 bases and 2 bases respectively, with 8 bases between them. There are 14 residues in the CDR3. Looked up from germline, CDR1 is SGHRS and CDR2 is YFSETQ. The CDR3 DNA is TGCGCCAGCAGCTTGGGACAGTCCAACACTGAAGCTTTCTTT. Translation: CASSLGQSNTEAFF.

This rearrangement joins TRBV6-4 to TRBJ1-2; D gene uncertain. Trimming took 0 bases from V and 1 from J, leaving 9 bases between them. Germline CDR1 reads MRHNA; CDR2 reads SNTAGT. The CDR3 totals 15 residues. The chain's CDR3 is CASSDSAGDNYGYTF. DNA of the CDR3: TGTGCCAGCAGTGACTCGGCAGGTGATAACTATGGCTACACCTTC.

The genes are TRBV19 and TRBJ1-6; TRBD1 agrees at 7 bases. The V gene's germline CDR1 is LNHDA and CDR2 SQIVND (reference sequence). J was trimmed by 7 bases and V by 7 bases; bases with no gene match: 10. This CDR3 spans 15 amino acids. The DNA for the CDR3 is TGTGCCAGTACGCAACAGGGGCTCCTCAATTCACCCCTCCACTTT. Protein: CASTQQGLLNSPLHF.

V is TRBV7-2 and J is TRBJ2-3; the D gene is possibly TRBD2 (7 bases). Trimming removed 0 bases at V and 4 bases at J, with 11 bases between. Germline CDR1 reads SGHTA; CDR2 reads FQGNSA. CDR3 length equals 15 residues. CDR3 sequence: CASSLASGGPDTQYF. As DNA, the CDR3 is TGTGCCAGCAGCTTAGCATCCGGGGGGCCAGATACGCAGTATTTT.

The CDR3 sequence: CASSFRASGKFYNEQFF. CDR3 DNA: TGCGCCAGCAGCTTCAGGGCTAGCGGGAAATTCTACAATGAGCAGTTCTTC. This sequence joins TRBV5-1 and TRBJ2-1; 9 bases fit TRBD2. CDR3 length equals 17 residues. Unmatched junction bases numbered 9, after V lost 2 bases and J lost 3 bases. Per the germline V gene, CDR1 is SGHRS and CDR2 is YFSETQ.

The CDR3 here is CASRLSGGSTDTQYF. CDR3 nucleotide sequence: TGTGCCAGCAGACTTAGCGGGGGGAGCACAGATACGCAGTATTTT. The rearrangement links TRBV28 to TRBJ2-3; 10 nucleotides agree with TRBD2. This CDR3 is 15 amino acids long. V lost 6 bases, J lost 0 bases, and 3 bases stayed unmatched. Germline assignment: CDR1 MDHEN and CDR2 SYDVKM.

This clone was counted once. CDR3: CASSPGVGYGYTF. CDR3 DNA sequence: TGTGCCAGTTCCCCTGGGGTGGGCTATGGCTACACCTTC. The V gene is TRBV6-5, the J gene TRBJ1-2; unclear D gene. Deletions cut 9 bases from V and 4 bases from J, with 15 bases between. Per the germline V gene, CDR1 is MNHEY and CDR2 is SVGAGI. The CDR3 totals 13 residues.

The chain employs TRBV5-1 and TRBJ1-6, with 7 bases identical to TRBD1. Per the germline V gene, CDR1 is SGHRS and CDR2 is YFSETQ. The CDR3 covers 14 residues. J gave up 7 bases and V 0 bases, and 1 base lay outside the gene matches. CDR3 loop: CASSLGGQNSPLHF. The CDR3 DNA follows: TGCGCCAGCAGCTTGGGGGGACAGAATTCACCCCTCCACTTT.

The chain couples TRBV3-1 (or the pseudogene TRBV3-2) to TRBJ2-5; TRBD2 matches 12 bases. The CDR3 spans 16 residues. CDR1 and CDR2 (germline): LGHDT, YNNKEL (reference sequence). J lost 2 bases, V lost 4 bases, and 5 bases had no gene match. The DNA for the CDR3 is TGTGCCAGCAGCCGACTAGCGGGAGTGGAGCAAGAGACCCAGTACTTC. This translates into CASSRLAGVEQETQYF.

The table lists this clone with a few counts. This rearrangement joins TRBV28 to TRBJ2-7; D unresolved. Trimming left V 7 bases short and J 0 bases short, with 7 bases between. This CDR3 has 12 residues. Per germline, CDR1 MDHEN and CDR2 SYDVKM. CDR3 residues: CASKGNSYEQYF. CDR3 sequence (DNA): TGTGCCAGCAAGGGTAACTCCTACGAGCAGTACTTC.

Only a few counts were recorded for this clone. V is TRBV21-1 and J is TRBJ2-7. TRBV21-1 is described as a pseudogene. The CDR3 is 12 amino acids. CDR3 coding DNA: TGTGCCAGCAATAGGGCCCTTTACGAGCAGTACGTC. This sequence encodes CASNRALYEQYV.

This clone has just one count. The rearrangement links TRBV9 to TRBJ1-1; weak D call: TRBD1 (5 bases). Trimming left V 4 bases short and J 5 bases short, with 18 bases between. The CDR3 consists of 15 residues. Germline CDR1 SGDLS, CDR2 YYNGEE. The CDR3 DNA follows: TGTGCCAGCAGCACGACAGCGGGGGTATCAACTGAAGCTTTCTTT. Protein product: CASSTTAGVSTEAFF.

The V and J genes are TRBV6-6 and TRBJ1-2; D remains ambiguous. V was shortened by 6 bases and J by 4 bases, with 12 bases between the two germline ends. Germline V lookup: CDR1 MNHNY, CDR2 SVGAGI (reference sequence). CDR3 size: 13 residues. The CDR3 loop reads CASRREQLYGYTF. The CDR3, as DNA: TGTGCCAGCAGGCGGGAACAACTCTATGGCTACACCTTC.

The V call is TRBV11-2, the J call TRBJ2-7; D gene uncertain. V lost 5 bases to trimming and J lost 0 bases, with 11 bases between them. The CDR3 runs to 14 residues. Looked up from germline, CDR1 is SGHAT and CDR2 is FQNNGV. CDR3 DNA sequence: TGTGCCAGCAGCAGAGCCGGCAGCTCCTACGAGCAGTACGTC. It yields the protein CASSRAGSSYEQYV.

The CDR3 bases are TGTGCCAGCAGTTTAACAGGGATGTCCAATCAGCCCCAGCATTTT. It is translated as CASSLTGMSNQPQHF. The chain links TRBV28 to TRBJ1-5; the D gene is possibly TRBD1 (6 bases). The CDR3 has 15 amino acids. The V end lost 2 bases, the J end lost 3 bases, and 11 bases lay between the germline ends. Germline V gene sequence: CDR1 MDHEN, CDR2 SYDVKM. Drawing the rest from reference TRBV28 and TRBJ1-5, the complete variable domain is DVKVTQSSRYLVKRTGEKVFLECVQDMDHENMFWYRQDPGLGLRLIYFSYDVKMKEKGDIPEGYSVSREKKERFSLILESASTNQTSMYLCASSLTGMSNQPQHFGDGTRLSIL.

The chain carries TRBV7-9 and TRBJ1-2, with D possibly TRBD1 on 6 matching bases. Germline V gene sequence: CDR1 SEHNR, CDR2 FQNEAQ (reference sequence). V lost 6 bases, J lost 2 bases, and 10 bases lay in between. The CDR3 is made up of 13 amino acids. The CDR3 nucleotides read TGTGCCAGCAGGCCCACAGGGAACTATGGCTACACCTTC. It yields the protein CASRPTGNYGYTF.

The genes are TRBV9 and TRBJ2-5; D is undetermined. The germline V gene has CDR1 SGDLS and CDR2 YYNGEE. The CDR3 is 12 residues long. V was pared by 4 bases and J by 2 bases, with 6 bases between. The CDR3 nucleotides are TGTGCCAGCAGCACTACACAAGAGACCCAGTACTTC. Translating gives CASSTTQETQYF.

This rearrangement joins TRBV14 to TRBJ2-5, with 7 bases fitting TRBD2. CDR1 and CDR2 (germline): SGHDN, FVKESK. V shed 1 base and J 4 bases; nucleotides not matched to a gene: 0. The CDR3 runs to 13 residues. The CDR3 protein is CASSQGLAETQYF. CDR3 bases: TGTGCCAGCAGCCAAGGACTAGCAGAGACCCAGTACTTC. Full variable domain (outside the CDR3, taken from reference TRBV14 and TRBJ2-5): EAGVTQFPSHSVIEKGQTVTLRCDPISGHDNLYWYRRVMGKEIKFLLHFVKESKQDESGMPNNRFLAERTGGTYSTLKVQPAELEDSGVYFCASSQGLAETQYFGPGTRLLVL.

CDR3 nucleotide sequence: TGTGCCAGCAGTTTAATGTTCCGAGGTAGCCAAGAGACCCAGTACTTC. It is translated as CASSLMFRGSQETQYF. The J gene is TRBJ2-5, the V gene TRBV28, with D hard to call. This CDR3 comprises 16 residues. Looked up from germline, CDR1 is MDHEN and CDR2 is SYDVKM. Deletions cut 2 bases from V and 1 base from J, with 14 bases between.

The chain has TRBV2 and TRBJ2-7; D perhaps matches TRBD1 (5 bases). This CDR3 contains 12 residues. In germline, CDR1 is SNHLY, CDR2 FYNNEI. V was cut by 7 bases and J by 2 bases, with 9 bases left in between. CDR3 sequence reads: CASNQGTYEQYV. For the CDR3, the DNA is TGTGCCAGCAATCAGGGAACCTACGAGCAGTACGTC.

This rearrangement joins TRBV7-8 to TRBJ1-1, with unresolved D. The CDR3 consists of 13 residues. V lost 0 bases, J lost 1 base, and 3 bases lay in between. Germline V gene data show CDR1 as SGHVS and CDR2 as FQNEAQ. CDR3 amino acids: CASSLAGNTEAFF. The CDR3, as DNA: TGTGCCAGCAGCTTAGCAGGGAACACTGAAGCTTTCTTT.

The CDR3 DNA sequence: TGTGCTAGTGGTACGAGAACTAGCGGGAGCTCCTACAATGAGCAGTTCTTC. As protein: CASGTRTSGSSYNEQFF. This chain uses TRBV12-5 with TRBJ2-1; 11 bases align to TRBD2. In germline, CDR1 is LGHNT, CDR2 FRNRAP. With 5 bases clipped from V and 0 bases from J, the junction kept 6 bases outside the gene matches. This CDR3 spans 17 amino acids.

The chain employs TRBV5-4 and TRBJ1-2, with a weak D call TRBD1 (6 bases). The germline CDR1 and CDR2 sequences are SGHNT and YYREEE (reference sequence). The CDR3 extends over 13 amino acids. Trimming removed 2 bases from V and 7 bases from J, with 12 bases in between. CDR3 amino acids: CASSLVTGFGYTF. DNA of the CDR3: TGTGCCAGCAGCTTAGTCACAGGGTTTGGCTACACCTTC.

Here the CDR3 DNA reads TGTGCCAGCTTAGGGCAGGGGAGCTATGGCTACACCTTC. Protein: CASLGQGSYGYTF. J is TRBJ1-2 and V is TRBV2; D might be TRBD1 (6 bases). The CDR3 extends over 13 amino acids. CDR1 is SNHLY, CDR2 FYNNEI, per germline. The V and J ends lost 8 bases and 4 bases respectively, with 14 bases between them.